These 11 T cell receptor beta chains were sequenced from one sample in a study of cytomegalovirus exposure and HLA in healthy donors. The PCR was carried out with 60 Vbeta primers and 13 Jbeta primers. Some clones are missing from TCRdb's copy, which holds only in-frame ones; the method was immunoSEQ multiplex PCR. The data contain roughly 220,000 clones, about two thirds of them singletons. What was sequenced was PBMCs. The receptors here all came from a man aged 40-49 years in good health and CMV-seropositive.

This rearrangement joins TRBV7-9 to TRBJ2-1; 10 positions agree with TRBD1. The CDR3 has 16 amino acids. Germline V lookup: CDR1 SEHNR, CDR2 FQNEAQ (reference sequence). The V segment lost 1 base and the J segment 5 bases; nucleotides outside the gene matches: 5. CDR3: CASSLDDRGRNNEQFF. The CDR3 region has the DNA TGTGCCAGCAGCTTAGACGACAGGGGGCGAAACAATGAGCAGTTCTTC.

This clone was observed a handful of times. The chain joins TRBV19 to TRBJ1-1; D is ambiguous. The CDR3 is 14 residues long. V was trimmed by 10 bases and J by 0 bases, leaving 15 bases between them. Germline CDR1 and CDR2: LNHDA and SQIVND (reference sequence). DNA of the CDR3: TGTGCCACCGGGAGGGCAGGTTTGAACACTGAAGCTTTCTTT. Its protein product is CATGRAGLNTEAFF.

The chain couples TRBV5-1 to TRBJ2-3, with a possible D match to TRBD2 (5 bases). V lost 2 bases to trimming and J lost 0 bases, with 13 bases between them. This CDR3 has 16 residues. Germline V gene lookup returns CDR1 SGHRS and CDR2 YFSETQ. The CDR3 DNA reads as TGCGCCAGCAGCTTAAACTCCAGGACTAGCACAGATACGCAGTATTTT. This encodes CASSLNSRTSTDTQYF. The variable domain in full, with the rest retrieved from reference TRBV5-1 and TRBJ2-3, is KAGVTQTPRYLIKTRGQQVTLSCSPISGHRSVSWYQQTPGQGLQFLFEYFSETQRNKGNFPGRFSGRQFSNSRSEMNVSTLELGDSALYLCASSLNSRTSTDTQYFGPGTRLTVL.

V and J are TRBV2 and TRBJ2-7; TRBD1 aligns across 8 bases. The trim removed 7 bases at V and 6 bases at J, leaving 14 bases unmatched. The CDR3 loop spans 15 amino acids. Germline loops: CDR1 SNHLY, CDR2 FYNNEI. Here the CDR3 DNA reads TGTGCCAGCACGGGTGGACAGGGCGGCTTTTCCGAGCAGTACTTC. It yields the protein CASTGGQGGFSEQYF.

The rearrangement joins TRBV11-1 to TRBJ2-3; TRBD2 agrees at 11 bases. The CDR3 consists of 15 residues. Per germline, CDR1 SGHAT and CDR2 FQDESV (reference sequence). Trimming cost V 5 bases and J 3 bases; bases outside gene matches: 4. The CDR3 DNA follows: TGTGCCAGCAGCCTCTTAGCGGGGGGGACAGATACGCAGTATTTT. Translation: CASSLLAGGTDTQYF.

The J gene is TRBJ2-1, the V gene TRBV6-5; TRBD2 agrees at 9 bases. Germline CDR1 and CDR2: MNHEY and SVGAGI. V was clipped by 6 bases and J by 2 bases; unmatched bases: 5. The CDR3 is made up of 15 amino acids. The chain's CDR3 is CASRPAGGPYNEQFF. Here the CDR3 DNA reads TGTGCCAGCAGACCAGCGGGGGGTCCCTACAATGAGCAGTTCTTC.

The chain uses TRBV4-2 and TRBJ2-3, with 12 nucleotides matching TRBD2. V shed 4 bases and J 2 bases; nucleotides not matched to a gene: 7. The CDR3 covers 17 residues. The germline V gene has CDR1 LGHNA and CDR2 YNFKEQ. CDR3 in DNA: TGTGCCAGCAGCCCCGGGACTAGCGGGCCTTCCACAGATACGCAGTATTTT. Translation gives CASSPGTSGPSTDTQYF.

The rearrangement uses TRBV6-1 and TRBJ2-5; TRBD2 matches 15 bases. The ends lost 4 bases at V and 4 bases at J; junction bases unmatched: 4. Germline lookup yields CDR1 MNHNS and CDR2 SASEGT. The CDR3 length is 16 residues. The CDR3 reads CASSGTSGGARETQYF. The CDR3 DNA follows: TGTGCCAGCAGTGGGACTAGCGGGGGGGCACGAGAGACCCAGTACTTC.

This chain uses TRBV7-2 with TRBJ1-6; D gene unclear. Between the trimmed V and J ends, which lost 2 bases and 7 bases, there was a span of 12 bases. Germline loops: CDR1 SGHTA, CDR2 FQGNSA. This CDR3 region has 15 residues. CDR3 amino acids: CASSLSPARNSPLHF. The CDR3 region has the DNA TGTGCCAGCAGCTTATCGCCGGCTAGGAATTCACCCCTCCACTTT.

CDR3 DNA: TGTGCCAGCAGCGTAGCTCTGCCCGGGGACTTGAAGAATTCACCCCTCCACTTT. This translates into CASSVALPGDLKNSPLHF. The V and J genes are TRBV9 and TRBJ1-6; tentative D call: TRBD1 (5 bases). Trimming cost V 0 bases and J 7 bases, with 20 bases left between them. CDR1 and CDR2 (germline): SGDLS, YYNGEE. The CDR3 loop spans 18 amino acids.

This clone was detected only a few times. V is TRBV13 and J is TRBJ1-2, with 12 bases fitting TRBD1. This CDR3 comprises 16 residues. Germline V gene data show CDR1 as PRHDT and CDR2 as FYEKMQ (reference sequence). V gave up 1 base and J gave up 7 bases; unmatched junction bases: 7. Here the CDR3 reads CASSLEGGQGAFGYTF. The CDR3 DNA sequence: TGTGCCAGCAGCTTAGAGGGGGGACAGGGGGCCTTTGGCTACACCTTC.